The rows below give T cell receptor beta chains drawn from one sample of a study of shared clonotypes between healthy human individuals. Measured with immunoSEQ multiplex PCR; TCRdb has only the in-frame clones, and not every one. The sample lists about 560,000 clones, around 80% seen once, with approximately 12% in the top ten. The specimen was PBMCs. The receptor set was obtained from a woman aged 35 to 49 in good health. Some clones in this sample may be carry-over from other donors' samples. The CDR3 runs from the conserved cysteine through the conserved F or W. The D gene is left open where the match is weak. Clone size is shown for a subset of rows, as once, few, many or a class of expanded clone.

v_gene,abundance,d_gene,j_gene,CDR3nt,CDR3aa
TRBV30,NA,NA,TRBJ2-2,TGTGCCTGGAGTGGCGCCTACCTAGGGGATGGCACCGGGGAGCTGTTTTTT,CAWSGAYLGDGTGELFF
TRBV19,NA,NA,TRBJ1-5,TGTGCCAGTAGCCCTGGGGATGGCAATCAGCCCCAGCATTTT,CASSPGDGNQPQHF
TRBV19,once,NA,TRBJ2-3,TGTGCCAGTAGTACGACTGGGGCAGATACGCAGTATTTT,CASSTTGADTQYF
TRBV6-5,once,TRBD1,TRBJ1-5,TGTGCCAGCGCTCAGGGGGCGGCTCAGCCCCAGCATTTT,CASAQGAAQPQHF
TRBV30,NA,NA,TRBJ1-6,TGTGCCTGGAGTGTAAGCTCGGCGCATTCACCCCTCCACTTT,CAWSVSSAHSPLHF
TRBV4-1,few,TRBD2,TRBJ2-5,TGCGCCAGCAGCCGCACGCCCGGACTAGCTCAACTCGGTCAGTACTTC,CASSRTPGLAQLGQYF
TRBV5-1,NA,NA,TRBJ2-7,TGCGCCAGCAGCCCTGTAACTGGAGGAACCTACGAGCAGTACTTC,CASSPVTGGTYEQYF
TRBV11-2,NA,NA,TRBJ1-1,TGTGCCAGCAGCTTTCCACGGGTTAACACTGAAGCTTTCTTT,CASSFPRVNTEAFF
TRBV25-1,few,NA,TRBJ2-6,TGTGCCAGCAGTGTAGTAGGTACTGCCTCTGGGGCCAACGTCCTGACTTTC,CASSVVGTASGANVLTF
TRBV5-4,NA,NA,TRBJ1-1,TGTGCCAGCAGCGTCCCGACAGGCGTCTCCACTGAAGCTTTCTTT,CASSVPTGVSTEAFF
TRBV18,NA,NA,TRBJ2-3,TGTGCCAGCTCACCCGATCAGGTTGATACGCAGTATTTT,CASSPDQVDTQYF
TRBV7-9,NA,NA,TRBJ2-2,TGTGCCAGCAGCTTGGGGGCCGTTCCCGGGGAGCTGTTTTTT,CASSLGAVPGELFF
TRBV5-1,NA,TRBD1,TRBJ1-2,TGCGCCAGCAGCTTGGGACAGGGGGCGTCTGGCTACACCTTC,CASSLGQGASGYTF
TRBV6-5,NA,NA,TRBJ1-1,TGTGCCAGCAGTTACTCGAGGGTCTCTGAAGCTTTCTTT,CASSYSRVSEAFF
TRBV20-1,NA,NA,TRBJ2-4,TGCAGTGCTAAAGGGGGAGACATTCAGTACTTC,CSAKGGDIQYF
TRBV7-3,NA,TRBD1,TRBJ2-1,TGTGCCAGCAGCCGGATTCCGGGACAGGGGAACAATGAGCAGTTCTTC,CASSRIPGQGNNEQFF
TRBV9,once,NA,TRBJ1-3,TGTGCCAGCAGCGTAGTCCAACCCACCCGTGGATCTGGAAACACCATATATTTT,CASSVVQPTRGSGNTIYF
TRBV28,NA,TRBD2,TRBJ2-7,TGTGCCAGCACCCTAGCGGGAATTACCTACGAGCAGTACTTC,CASTLAGITYEQYF
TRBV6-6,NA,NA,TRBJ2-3,TGTGCCAGCAGTCTCCTTAGCGGCGCAGATACGCAGTATTTT,CASSLLSGADTQYF
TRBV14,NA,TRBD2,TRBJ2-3,TGTGCCAGCAGCCAAGAGTCACTAGCGAGCGGGGCAGATACGCAGTATTTT,CASSQESLASGADTQYF
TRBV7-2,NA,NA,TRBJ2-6,TGTGCCACCGCGAGTCTGATGACCTCTGGGGCCAACGTCCTGACTTTC,CATASLMTSGANVLTF
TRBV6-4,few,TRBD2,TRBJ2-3,TGTGCCAGTTCTAAGACTAGCGGGAGTCCTGCAGATACGCAGTATTTT,CASSKTSGSPADTQYF
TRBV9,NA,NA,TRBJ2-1,TGTGCCAGCAGCGTAGCTAGCGCGTACAATGAGCAGTTCTTC,CASSVASAYNEQFF
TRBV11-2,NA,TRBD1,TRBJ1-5,TGTGCCAGCAGTTCACAGGGGGCTGACAATCAGCCCCAGCATTTT,CASSSQGADNQPQHF
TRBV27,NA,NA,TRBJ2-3,TGTGCCAGCAGTTTATCCGGACCCATTACGCAGTATTTT,CASSLSGPITQYF
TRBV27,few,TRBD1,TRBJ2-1,TGTGCCAGCAGTTGGACAGGGCCCGGAATGTTCTTC,CASSWTGPGMFF
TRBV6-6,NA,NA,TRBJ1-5,TGTGCCAGCAGCGGGCAGCCCGGGAATCAGCCCCAGCATTTT,CASSGQPGNQPQHF
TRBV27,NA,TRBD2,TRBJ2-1,TGTGCCAGCAGTTCCCAGACTAGCGGGACGCCTGGGGTACGCGTCAATGAGCAGTTCTTC,CASSSQTSGTPGVRVNEQFF
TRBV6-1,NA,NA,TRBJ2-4,TGTGCCAGCAGTAAATACCGGGACACGGAAAACATTCAGTACTTC,CASSKYRDTENIQYF
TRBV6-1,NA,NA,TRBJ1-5,TGTGCCAGCAGTACTAGGAGTGGCAATCAGCCCCAGCATTTT,CASSTRSGNQPQHF
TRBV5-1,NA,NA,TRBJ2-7,TGCGCCAGCAGCCCCGTCGGGACAAGCTCCTACGAGCAGTACTTC,CASSPVGTSSYEQYF
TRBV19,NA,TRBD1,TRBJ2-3,TGTGCCAGTAGTATTGGGGACAGGGGAGCGGATACGCAGTATTTT,CASSIGDRGADTQYF
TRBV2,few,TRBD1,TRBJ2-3,TGTGCCAGCACCATAGGACAGGGCCCGACAGATACGCAGTATTTT,CASTIGQGPTDTQYF
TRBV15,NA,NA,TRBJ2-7,TGTGCCACCAGCAGAGACGGCGAAACCTCCTACGAGCAGTACTTC,CATSRDGETSYEQYF
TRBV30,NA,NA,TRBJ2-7,TGTGCCTGGAGTGTACTACATCCCTACGAGCAGTACTTC,CAWSVLHPYEQYF
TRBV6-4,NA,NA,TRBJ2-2,TGTGCCAGCAGGTACAGGGACCAATACACCGGGGAGCTGTTTTTT,CASRYRDQYTGELFF
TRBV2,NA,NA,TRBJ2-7,TGTGCCAGCAGTATTGACTCTTCTCTGGCGAAGTACTTC,CASSIDSSLAKYF
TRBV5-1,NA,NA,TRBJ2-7,TGCGCCAGCAGCTCCCAGGCTTCCTACGAGCAGTACTTC,CASSSQASYEQYF
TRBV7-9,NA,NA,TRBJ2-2,TGTGCCAGCAGCCCGTACACCGGGGAGCTGTTTTTT,CASSPYTGELFF
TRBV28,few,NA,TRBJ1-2,TGTGCCAGCATAAGTATGGATGGCTACACCTTC,CASISMDGYTF
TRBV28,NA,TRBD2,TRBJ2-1,TGTGCCAGCAGTTACCCCGGGACTAGCGGGAGCAATGAGCAGTTCTTC,CASSYPGTSGSNEQFF
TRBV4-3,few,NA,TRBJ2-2,TGCGCCAGCAGCCAAGACTACAGGCCCGGGGAGCTGTTTTTT,CASSQDYRPGELFF
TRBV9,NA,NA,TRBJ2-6,TGTGCCAGCAGCGTAAGCTCTGGGGCCAACGTCCTGACTTTC,CASSVSSGANVLTF
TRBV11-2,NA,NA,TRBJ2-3,TGTGCCAGCAGCTTAGGAGGCTACTTCTTCACAGATACGCAGTATTTT,CASSLGGYFFTDTQYF
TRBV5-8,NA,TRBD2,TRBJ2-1,TGTGCCAGCAGGGCTAGCGGGGCCTACAATGAGCAGTTCTTC,CASRASGAYNEQFF
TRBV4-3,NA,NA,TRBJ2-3,TGCGCCAGCAGCCAAGAAGCGTTAGGAGATACGCAGTATTTT,CASSQEALGDTQYF
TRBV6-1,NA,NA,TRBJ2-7,TGTGCCAGCAGTGAAGCACCTAGCGCTTACTTTCGGGACGAGCAGTACTTC,CASSEAPSAYFRDEQYF
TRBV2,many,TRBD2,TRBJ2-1,TGTGCCAGCACTCGGGACTACTACAATGAGCAGTTCTTC,CASTRDYYNEQFF
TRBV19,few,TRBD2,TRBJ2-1,TGTGCCAGTAGTATAGAAAGCGGGAGGAACAATGAGCAGTTCTTC,CASSIESGRNNEQFF